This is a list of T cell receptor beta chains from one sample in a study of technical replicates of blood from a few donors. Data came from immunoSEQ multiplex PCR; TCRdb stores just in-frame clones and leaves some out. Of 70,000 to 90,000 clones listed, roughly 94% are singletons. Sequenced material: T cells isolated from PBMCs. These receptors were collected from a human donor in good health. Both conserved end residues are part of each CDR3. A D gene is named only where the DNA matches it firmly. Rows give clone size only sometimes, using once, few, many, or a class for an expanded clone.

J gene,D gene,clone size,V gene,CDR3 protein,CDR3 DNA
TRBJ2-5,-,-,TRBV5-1,CASRGGQQETQYF,TGCGCCAGCAGAGGTGGACAGCAAGAGACCCAGTACTTC
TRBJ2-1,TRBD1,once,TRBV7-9,CASRRQGTEQFF,TGTGCCAGCAGGAGACAGGGAACTGAGCAGTTCTTC
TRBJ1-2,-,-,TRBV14,CASSQGVQFYGYTF,TGTGCCAGCAGCCAAGGGGTACAGTTCTATGGCTACACCTTC
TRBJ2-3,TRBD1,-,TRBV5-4,CASSLDGTGRGDTQYF,TGTGCCAGCAGCTTGGATGGGACAGGGCGTGGGGATACGCAGTATTTT
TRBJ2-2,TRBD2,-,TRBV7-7,CASSRSGSGTGELFF,TGTGCTAGCAGCCGTAGCGGGAGCGGCACCGGGGAGCTGTTTTTT
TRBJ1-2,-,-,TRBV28,CASSLTRHSYGYTF,TGTGCCAGCAGTTTAACCAGGCACAGCTATGGCTACACCTTC
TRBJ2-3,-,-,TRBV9,CASSETGRYSTDTQYF,TGTGCCAGCAGCGAGACCGGGAGATATAGCACAGATACGCAGTATTTT
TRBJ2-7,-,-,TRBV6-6,CASRGGQNYEQYF,TGTGCCAGCAGAGGAGGACAGAACTACGAGCAGTACTTC
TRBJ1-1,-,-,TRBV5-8,CASSLRRRVEAFF,TGTGCCAGCAGCCTTAGAAGACGGGTTGAAGCTTTCTTT
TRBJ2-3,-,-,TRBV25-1,CASTLTDTQYF,TGTGCCAGCACCCTCACAGATACGCAGTATTTT
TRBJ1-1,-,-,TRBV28,CASSFWQGRTEAFF,TGTGCCAGCAGTTTCTGGCAGGGCCGCACTGAAGCTTTCTTT
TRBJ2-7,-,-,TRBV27,CASSSSGAGSYEQYF,TGTGCCAGCAGTTCCTCAGGGGCAGGGTCCTACGAGCAGTACTTC
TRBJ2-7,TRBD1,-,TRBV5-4,CASSLALASGQTYEQYF,TGTGCCAGCAGCTTGGCCCTTGCTTCGGGACAGACATACGAGCAGTACTTC
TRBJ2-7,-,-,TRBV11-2,CASSGGVDYEQYF,TGTGCCAGCAGCGGAGGGGTCGACTACGAGCAGTACTTC
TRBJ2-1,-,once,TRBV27,CASSGNRGTAYNEQFF,TGTGCCAGCAGTGGGAATCGCGGGACGGCCTACAATGAGCAGTTCTTC
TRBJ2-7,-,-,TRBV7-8,CASSLDRVEQYF,TGTGCCAGCAGCTTAGACAGGGTCGAGCAGTACTTC
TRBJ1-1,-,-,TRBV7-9,CASSPPQGPNTEAFF,TGTGCCAGCAGCCCCCCTCAGGGTCCGAACACTGAAGCTTTCTTT